This TCR beta chain was captured by sequencing in a study of blood T cell repertoires in COVID-19. Study background: PBMCs, B-cell-depleted T cells, or T cells provided the cDNA or gDNA that made up the material.

Authors' data handling: Using reference gene primer amplification, nucleated cell counts were estimated. TCRdb keeps only in-frame clones here, not all; method: immunoSEQ multiplex PCR. That table furnishes V, J and clone size, whereas the DNA furnished D and trimming. The data show some 150,000 clones, around 84% seen once. Germline-derived CDR1 and CDR2 are LNHDA and SQIVND (reference sequence). After removal of 1 base from V and 4 bases from J, the junction contained 9 bases not matched to a gene. CDR3 length: 18 residues. The specimen was peripheral blood. The receptor comes from a woman between 45 and 60 years old in a cohort sampled during active or convalescent COVID-19. This chain uses TRBV19 with TRBJ1-4; 10 positions match TRBD1. In DNA, the CDR3 is TGTGCCAGTAGTATAGTGGGACAGGGGAACTCCCGTAATGAAAAACTGTTTTTT. It is translated as CASSIVGQGNSRNEKLFF.